This TCR beta chain is drawn from a study of beta chain features in type 1 diabetes. The study, taken as a whole, reports: In comparison with healthy donors, patients had naive, central memory and Treg TCRB repertoires that appeared more similar. Across all four CD4+ subsets, people with type 1 diabetes showed modestly shorter TCRB CDR3s. Insertion counts at VDJ junctions were lower in type 1 diabetes patients, who also showed more deletions there.

Per the germline V gene, CDR1 is ENHRY and CDR2 is SYGVKD. V was clipped by 2 bases and J by 9 bases; unmatched bases: 5. CDR3 length equals 14 residues. This clone was seen more than once but under ten times. Its target is not known. Sorting of CD4+ naive, central memory, regulatory and stem cell-like memory cells was performed via CD45RO/CCR7/CD25/CD127/CD95/CD27. Purity exceeded 95% in all sorted populations. TCRB transcripts that were expressed got sequenced, as all of the isolated RNA had been reverse transcribed. TCRdb's copy holds only in-frame clones and misses some; the assay was immunoSEQ multiplex PCR. The repertoire holds 600,000 or so clones, with 11% to 15% as singletons.

This receptor was identified in a man younger than 30 with type 1 diabetes. The sample comprised naive CD4+ T cells from blood. The chain couples TRBV10-3 to TRBJ2-1; 9 nucleotides line up with TRBD2. This CDR3 reads CAISEPGLASEQFF. CDR3 DNA sequence: TGTGCCATCAGTGAGCCGGGACTAGCAAGTGAGCAGTTCTTC.